Listed below are T cell receptor beta chains from one sample, sequenced in a study of CD8+ T cells in alopecia areata. Sequenced by immunoSEQ multiplex PCR; TCRdb stores in-frame clones only, minus some. The sample holds over 150,000 clones, 50% to 65% seen once. Source: CD4+ T cells sorted from blood, taken at week 24, from a patient treated with tofacitinib. These TCRs come from a human donor with alopecia areata. Both conserved end residues are part of each CDR3. The D gene is left open where the match is weak. The size entry is marked missing in some rows and otherwise reads once, few, many or a size class.

CDR3 DNA: TGTGCCAGTAGTAGGACAGCCCCGGGCGAGCAGTACTTC; CDR3 protein: CASSRTAPGEQYF; V gene: TRBV19; clone size: -; J gene: TRBJ2-7; D gene: -
CDR3 DNA: TGTGCCAGCACCCCACGGCAGGGGGCCACCGGGGAGCTGTTTTTT; CDR3 protein: CASTPRQGATGELFF; V gene: TRBV7-6; clone size: few; J gene: TRBJ2-2; D gene: TRBD1
CDR3 DNA: TGTGCCTGGAGTCTGGGACAGGCGTTATACAATGAGCAGTTCTTC; CDR3 protein: CAWSLGQALYNEQFF; V gene: TRBV30; clone size: -; J gene: TRBJ2-1; D gene: TRBD1
CDR3 DNA: TGCGCCAGCAGCTTGGGCGGTGGCGGAATACAGCGACTGGATACGCAGTATTTT; CDR3 protein: CASSLGGGGIQRLDTQYF; V gene: TRBV5-1; clone size: -; J gene: TRBJ2-3; D gene: -
CDR3 DNA: TGCAGCGCCGTGGACAATAGCAATCAGCCCCAGCATTTT; CDR3 protein: CSAVDNSNQPQHF; V gene: TRBV29-1; clone size: -; J gene: TRBJ1-5; D gene: -
CDR3 DNA: TGCAGCGTACCCGGGACAGGGCGGATCGGGGAGCTGTTTTTT; CDR3 protein: CSVPGTGRIGELFF; V gene: TRBV29-1; clone size: few; J gene: TRBJ2-2; D gene: TRBD1
CDR3 DNA: TGCAGCGTTGCGGGGGGCAACACTGAAGCTTTCTTT; CDR3 protein: CSVAGGNTEAFF; V gene: TRBV29-1; clone size: few; J gene: TRBJ1-1; D gene: -
CDR3 DNA: TGCGCCAGCAGCATCGGGACTTCCCAGCAGTTCTTC; CDR3 protein: CASSIGTSQQFF; V gene: TRBV5-1; clone size: -; J gene: TRBJ2-1; D gene: -
CDR3 DNA: TGCAGTGCTAGTCAGGGGTCCGAGCAGTACTTC; CDR3 protein: CSASQGSEQYF; V gene: TRBV20-1; clone size: -; J gene: TRBJ2-7; D gene: -
CDR3 DNA: TGTGCCACTTCCGGACAGCGCACAGATACGCAGTATTTT; CDR3 protein: CATSGQRTDTQYF; V gene: TRBV2; clone size: -; J gene: TRBJ2-3; D gene: -
CDR3 DNA: TGCGCCAGCAGCTTGGAATTCGGGGAGCTGTTTTTT; CDR3 protein: CASSLEFGELFF; V gene: TRBV5-1; clone size: -; J gene: TRBJ2-2; D gene: -
CDR3 DNA: TGTGCCAGCAGTGAACAAGGCGGGACCAGGGGGCCAGATACGCAGTATTTT; CDR3 protein: CASSEQGGTRGPDTQYF; V gene: TRBV25-1; clone size: -; J gene: TRBJ2-3; D gene: TRBD1
CDR3 DNA: TGTGCCAGCAGCCAAAAAGGCGGAATTCTGAGCACAGATACGCAGTATTTT; CDR3 protein: CASSQKGGILSTDTQYF; V gene: TRBV14; clone size: -; J gene: TRBJ2-3; D gene: -
CDR3 DNA: TGTGCCAGCAGTTGGGGGATGCAAGAGACCCAGTACTTC; CDR3 protein: CASSWGMQETQYF; V gene: TRBV2; clone size: once; J gene: TRBJ2-5; D gene: -
CDR3 DNA: TGCGCCAGCAGCCAGAGCCGAGCACTAACCCGGGTTGGTGGGGCCAACGTCCTGACTTTC; CDR3 protein: CASSQSRALTRVGGANVLTF; V gene: TRBV4-1; clone size: -; J gene: TRBJ2-6; D gene: -
CDR3 DNA: TGTGCCAGCAGTTACTCTCAGGGCGACTACGAGCAGTACTTC; CDR3 protein: CASSYSQGDYEQYF; V gene: TRBV6-5; clone size: -; J gene: TRBJ2-7; D gene: -
CDR3 DNA: TGTGCCTGGAACCCGCCGGAAGATACGCAGTATTTT; CDR3 protein: CAWNPPEDTQYF; V gene: TRBV30; clone size: -; J gene: TRBJ2-3; D gene: -
CDR3 DNA: TGTGCCAGCAGTCCGGTCGGGACAGGGAGCGGCTACACCTTC; CDR3 protein: CASSPVGTGSGYTF; V gene: TRBV25-1; clone size: -; J gene: TRBJ1-2; D gene: TRBD1
CDR3 DNA: TGTGCCAGCAGCCCCTCAGGGAGGAGGAACACTGAAGCTTTCTTT; CDR3 protein: CASSPSGRRNTEAFF; V gene: TRBV6-5; clone size: -; J gene: TRBJ1-1; D gene: -
CDR3 DNA: TGTGCCAGCAGCGTATGGGACAGGGGGCATGATACGCAGTATTTT; CDR3 protein: CASSVWDRGHDTQYF; V gene: TRBV9; clone size: -; J gene: TRBJ2-3; D gene: TRBD1
CDR3 DNA: TGTGCCAGCAGCCTACAAGAGACCCAGTACTTC; CDR3 protein: CASSLQETQYF; V gene: TRBV7-9; clone size: -; J gene: TRBJ2-5; D gene: -
CDR3 DNA: TGTGCCAGCAGCGGCTCCAGGGGTCCCACTGAAGCTTTCTTT; CDR3 protein: CASSGSRGPTEAFF; V gene: TRBV5-6; clone size: -; J gene: TRBJ1-1; D gene: -
CDR3 DNA: TGTGCCAGCAGCTTGAAGGGGGCCGTGAGTGCTTTCTTT; CDR3 protein: CASSLKGAVSAFF; V gene: TRBV5-6; clone size: few; J gene: TRBJ1-1; D gene: TRBD1
CDR3 DNA: TGCGCCAGCAGCCCCGCCGGAGGGTTTAGGACTTTCTTT; CDR3 protein: CASSPAGGFRTFF; V gene: TRBV4-3; clone size: -; J gene: TRBJ1-1; D gene: -
CDR3 DNA: TGTGCCAGTAGTTCCCCGACCGGGACAGGGTACCTAAACTATGGCTACACCTTC; CDR3 protein: CASSSPTGTGYLNYGYTF; V gene: TRBV19; clone size: -; J gene: TRBJ1-2; D gene: TRBD1
CDR3 DNA: TGTGCCAGCAGATACCCGGACGCGAACACTGAAGCTTTCTTT; CDR3 protein: CASRYPDANTEAFF; V gene: TRBV28; clone size: -; J gene: TRBJ1-1; D gene: -
CDR3 DNA: TGCAGCGTGGTCATTTCGATTAACACTGAAGCTTTCTTT; CDR3 protein: CSVVISINTEAFF; V gene: TRBV29-1; clone size: -; J gene: TRBJ1-1; D gene: -
CDR3 DNA: TGCAGCGTTGGGGCCTCTGGGGCCAACGTCCTGACTTTC; CDR3 protein: CSVGASGANVLTF; V gene: TRBV29-1; clone size: -; J gene: TRBJ2-6; D gene: -
CDR3 DNA: TGCGCCAGCAGCCACATCACAGATACGCAGTATTTT; CDR3 protein: CASSHITDTQYF; V gene: TRBV4-1; clone size: -; J gene: TRBJ2-3; D gene: -
CDR3 DNA: TGTGCCTGGAGGGGACAGGGGGCGAGGAATGAAAAACTGTTTTTT; CDR3 protein: CAWRGQGARNEKLFF; V gene: TRBV30; clone size: -; J gene: TRBJ1-4; D gene: TRBD1
CDR3 DNA: TGCAGCGCCAAGCCGGGACTAGGAGATGATACGCAGTATTTT; CDR3 protein: CSAKPGLGDDTQYF; V gene: TRBV29-1; clone size: -; J gene: TRBJ2-3; D gene: TRBD2
CDR3 DNA: TGCAGTTACGCGCAGGGGGCATATGGCTACACCTTC; CDR3 protein: CSYAQGAYGYTF; V gene: TRBV29-1; clone size: -; J gene: TRBJ1-2; D gene: TRBD1
CDR3 DNA: TGTGCCAGCAGCTTATCGGAGGACACTGAAGCTTTCTTT; CDR3 protein: CASSLSEDTEAFF; V gene: TRBV7-6; clone size: -; J gene: TRBJ1-1; D gene: -
CDR3 DNA: TGTGCCACCAGCAGAGATCCTCAGGAGGGCTACACCTTC; CDR3 protein: CATSRDPQEGYTF; V gene: TRBV15; clone size: few; J gene: TRBJ1-2; D gene: -
CDR3 DNA: TGCAGCGTTGCGGTACTAGTGGGGTATCACACTGAAGCTTTCTTT; CDR3 protein: CSVAVLVGYHTEAFF; V gene: TRBV29-1; clone size: -; J gene: TRBJ1-1; D gene: -
CDR3 DNA: TGTGCCAGCAGCCAAGAGGGACCGAGTGAGCAGTTCTTC; CDR3 protein: CASSQEGPSEQFF; V gene: TRBV4-2; clone size: -; J gene: TRBJ2-1; D gene: -
CDR3 DNA: TGTGCCTGGAGTGTGGGACAGGACGCGGTGCCCCAGCATTTT; CDR3 protein: CAWSVGQDAVPQHF; V gene: TRBV30; clone size: -; J gene: TRBJ1-5; D gene: TRBD1
CDR3 DNA: TGCGCCAGCAGCCAAGGTTTCTTTCGAGGGACAGGGATCCGGTTTAGCGGGGAGCTGTTTTTT; CDR3 protein: CASSQGFFRGTGIRFSGELFF; V gene: TRBV4-1; clone size: -; J gene: TRBJ2-2; D gene: TRBD1
CDR3 DNA: TGTGCCTGGAGTGTACGACAGCCAGCCTACGAGCAGTACTTC; CDR3 protein: CAWSVRQPAYEQYF; V gene: TRBV30; clone size: -; J gene: TRBJ2-7; D gene: -
CDR3 DNA: TGTGCCAGCAGCTTAGAGGGTTGGGACAATGAGCAGTTCTTC; CDR3 protein: CASSLEGWDNEQFF; V gene: TRBV7-3; clone size: -; J gene: TRBJ2-1; D gene: -
CDR3 DNA: TGTGCCAGCAGTTCACGGGCCGCCTCCTACGAGCAGTACTTC; CDR3 protein: CASSSRAASYEQYF; V gene: TRBV2; clone size: -; J gene: TRBJ2-7; D gene: -
CDR3 DNA: TGCAGCGTCTGGGCGGGGTACACCGGGGAGCTGTTTTTT; CDR3 protein: CSVWAGYTGELFF; V gene: TRBV29-1; clone size: few; J gene: TRBJ2-2; D gene: -
CDR3 DNA: TGTGCCAGTAGCCTACAGGGGGCAAGGACCTACGAGCAGTACTTC; CDR3 protein: CASSLQGARTYEQYF; V gene: TRBV19; clone size: -; J gene: TRBJ2-7; D gene: TRBD1
CDR3 DNA: TGTGCCAGCAGCCAAGAGGGGACGGTCGGGGAGCTGTTTTTT; CDR3 protein: CASSQEGTVGELFF; V gene: TRBV4-2; clone size: -; J gene: TRBJ2-2; D gene: -
CDR3 DNA: TGTGCCACCAACAGGGGCCAAGCCTACAATGAGCAGTTCTTC; CDR3 protein: CATNRGQAYNEQFF; V gene: TRBV6-1; clone size: -; J gene: TRBJ2-1; D gene: TRBD1
CDR3 DNA: TGCAGCGTTGAAGGAGGGTATGGCTACACCTTC; CDR3 protein: CSVEGGYGYTF; V gene: TRBV29-1; clone size: few; J gene: TRBJ1-2; D gene: -
CDR3 DNA: TGTGCCATCAGTGAGTCCGCCTTTGAAGCTTTCTTT; CDR3 protein: CAISESAFEAFF; V gene: TRBV10-3; clone size: once; J gene: TRBJ1-1; D gene: -
CDR3 DNA: TGTGCCACCAGTTATCGCGGGGGCTACAATGAGCAGTTCTTC; CDR3 protein: CATSYRGGYNEQFF; V gene: TRBV15; clone size: -; J gene: TRBJ2-1; D gene: TRBD2
CDR3 DNA: TGTGCCTGGAGCCTGGGGAGGCGGCAGCCCCAGCATTTT; CDR3 protein: CAWSLGRRQPQHF; V gene: TRBV30; clone size: -; J gene: TRBJ1-5; D gene: -
CDR3 DNA: TGTGCCTGTACGACAGGGTACGGGCAGCCCCAGCATTTT; CDR3 protein: CACTTGYGQPQHF; V gene: TRBV30; clone size: few; J gene: TRBJ1-5; D gene: TRBD1